These 20 T cell receptor beta chains were sequenced from one sample in a study of shared T cell receptors in the human thymus. Here immunoSEQ multiplex PCR was the method, and the copy in TCRdb shows in-frame clones only, minus some. The table includes hundreds of thousands of clones, about 90% detected once. These same data were also listed under a study on human thymus T cells.

What was sequenced was thymocytes. These receptors originate from a boy under two years old with a congenital heart defect.

This rearrangement joins TRBV29-1 to TRBJ2-5, with 13 positions matching TRBD2. The DNA end lines up better with TRBJ2-7; the J call may be wrong. Germline-derived CDR1 and CDR2 are SQVTM and ANQGSEA. This CDR3 has 16 amino acids. Here the CDR3 reads CSVTPGGLAGTYEQYF. CDR3 bases: TGCAGCGTTACGCCGGGGGGACTAGCGGGAACCTACGAGCAGTACTTC.

This sequence joins TRBV2 and TRBJ2-1, with D possibly being TRBD1 (6 bases). The ends were cut back, 9 bases at V and 5 bases at J, with 14 bases in the middle. The germline V gene encodes CDR1 SNHLY and CDR2 FYNNEI. This CDR3 is 13 amino acids long. The CDR3, as DNA: TGTGCCAGTAACCGGGACACCAACAATGAGCAGTTCTTC. Amino acids: CASNRDTNNEQFF.

This rearrangement joins TRBV7-2 to TRBJ2-7; TRBD1 matches 12 bases. V was pared by 5 bases and J by 5 bases, with 13 bases of the junction left unmatched. The germline V gene encodes CDR1 SGHTA and CDR2 FQGNSA. There are 17 residues in the CDR3. In DNA, the CDR3 is TGTGCCAGCAGCCCCCTAGGGACAGGGGGCCCCCTTGACGAGCAGTACTTC. Its translation is CASSPLGTGGPLDEQYF.

This chain joins TRBV5-6 and TRBJ2-7; 9 bases agree with TRBD1. The CDR3 length is 14 residues. CDR1 SGHDT and CDR2 YYEEEE come from the germline V gene. V gave up 3 bases and J gave up 9 bases; unmatched junction bases: 10. The CDR3 DNA reads as TGTGCCAGCAGCTCGGACAGGGGACATGGGGGGCAGTACTTC. Encoded protein: CASSSDRGHGGQYF.

This chain links TRBV7-2 with TRBJ2-7; possibly TRBD2 for D (7 bases). The germline V gene encodes CDR1 SGHTA and CDR2 FQGNSA. This CDR3 has 14 residues. V was clipped by 5 bases and J by 5 bases, with 16 bases between them. CDR3 bases: TGTGCCAGCAGCGTAGGGGGGGAGAGGGACGAGCAGTACTTC. Translation: CASSVGGERDEQYF.

The chain links TRBV2 to TRBJ1-1; D possibly corresponds to TRBD1 (6 bases). This CDR3 is 15 amino acids long. Germline V lookup: CDR1 SNHLY, CDR2 FYNNEI. The CDR3 nucleotides read TGTGCTAGAGGGGGTTGCCATGCGGGGAACACTGAAGCTTTCTTT. Protein product: CARGGCHAGNTEAFF.

The chain joins TRBV15 to TRBJ1-2, with unresolved D. V shed 4 bases and J shed 4 bases, with 16 bases lying between them. The CDR3 contains 15 residues. In germline, CDR1 is LNHNV, CDR2 YYDKDF (reference sequence). Here the CDR3 reads CATSMGGGRGYGYTF. The CDR3, as DNA: TGTGCCACCAGCATGGGTGGAGGACGGGGCTATGGCTACACCTTC.

The chain is built from TRBV5-1 and TRBJ1-1; TRBD1 aligns across 8 bases. Germline V gene data show CDR1 as SGHRS and CDR2 as YFSETQ. The CDR3 contains 13 residues. The trim removed 6 bases at V and 5 bases at J, leaving 6 bases unmatched. The CDR3 is CASTQTGVTEAFF. The CDR3 region has the DNA TGCGCCAGCACCCAGACAGGGGTAACTGAAGCTTTCTTT. Full variable domain (remainder filled in from reference TRBV5-1 and TRBJ1-1): KAGVTQTPRYLIKTRGQQVTLSCSPISGHRSVSWYQQTPGQGLQFLFEYFSETQRNKGNFPGRFSGRQFSNSRSEMNVSTLELGDSALYLCASTQTGVTEAFFGQGTRLTVV.

The CDR3 here is CATSRLYGADEHGYTF. DNA of the CDR3: TGTGCCACCAGCAGGCTATATGGGGCCGACGAACATGGCTACACCTTC. This sequence joins TRBV15 and TRBJ1-2, with D possibly TRBD1 on 5 matching bases. V shed 3 bases and J shed 6 bases, with 20 bases lying between them. The germline V gene has CDR1 LNHNV and CDR2 YYDKDF (reference sequence). The CDR3 is 16 residues long. The full variable domain, in which reference TRBV15 and TRBJ1-2 provide the parts outside the CDR3, is DAMVIQNPRYQVTQFGKPVTLSCSQTLNHNVMYWYQQKSSQAPKLLFHYYDKDFNNEADTPDNFQSRRPNTSFCFLDIRSPGLGDTAMYLCATSRLYGADEHGYTFGSGTRLTVV.

The chain recombines TRBV5-1 with TRBJ2-4, with a tentative D call TRBD1 (6 bases). This CDR3 is built from 16 residues. CDR1 is SGHRS, CDR2 YFSETQ, per germline. Trimming left V 7 bases short and J 1 base short, with 18 bases between. The CDR3 loop is CASSRGTLYAKNIQYF. CDR3 sequence (DNA): TGCGCCAGCTCCAGGGGAACACTCTACGCCAAAAACATTCAGTACTTC. Supplemented by reference TRBV5-1 and TRBJ2-4, the full variable domain reads KAGVTQTPRYLIKTRGQQVTLSCSPISGHRSVSWYQQTPGQGLQFLFEYFSETQRNKGNFPGRFSGRQFSNSRSEMNVSTLELGDSALYLCASSRGTLYAKNIQYFGAGTRLSVL.

This clone was observed a handful of times. The gene calls are TRBV5-1 and TRBJ2-7, with 7 positions matching TRBD1. Germline assignment: CDR1 SGHRS and CDR2 YFSETQ. The trim removed 4 bases at V and 5 bases at J, leaving 12 bases unmatched. This CDR3 has 15 amino acids. DNA for the CDR3: TGCGCCAGCAGCCTATTACGACAGGGTGGCGACGAGCAGTACTTC. This sequence encodes CASSLLRQGGDEQYF.

The rearrangement joins TRBV28 to TRBJ2-2; 9 bases fit TRBD1. The V gene end was trimmed by 5 bases and the J gene end by 5 bases; junction bases not matched to a gene: 6. The CDR3 consists of 15 residues. Germline assignment: CDR1 MDHEN and CDR2 SYDVKM. The CDR3 here is CASSAGTGNTGELFF. DNA for the CDR3: TGTGCCAGCAGTGCCGGGACAGGGAATACCGGGGAGCTGTTTTTT.

The chain joins TRBV29-1 to TRBJ2-7, with 12 positions matching TRBD1. CDR1 and CDR2 from the germline V gene are SQVTM and ANQGSEA. This CDR3 contains 16 residues. V gave up 0 bases and J gave up 4 bases; unmatched junction bases: 7. In DNA, the CDR3 is TGCAGCGTTGAAGAAAACCGGGGACAGGGGGCATACGAGCAGTACTTC. This translates into CSVEENRGQGAYEQYF.

The J gene is TRBJ1-2, the V gene TRBV27; possibly TRBD1 for D (6 bases). Germline-derived CDR1 and CDR2 are MNHEY and SMNVEV (reference sequence). The CDR3 runs to 12 residues. Trimming removed 5 bases at V and 10 bases at J, with 14 bases between. Here the CDR3 reads CASSQTGQNYTF. CDR3 DNA sequence: TGTGCCAGCAGTCAGACAGGACAGAACTACACCTTC.

The J gene is TRBJ2-3, the V gene TRBV29-1; a possible D gene is TRBD1 (6 bases). The V end lost 6 bases, the J end lost 2 bases, and 15 bases lay between the germline ends. CDR1 SQVTM and CDR2 ANQGSEA come from the germline V gene. The CDR3 runs 14 residues. The CDR3 protein is CSVIQGRNTDTQYF. The CDR3 DNA reads as TGCAGCGTGATACAGGGACGAAACACAGATACGCAGTATTTT.

This clone has only a few counts. V and J are TRBV25-1 and TRBJ1-2; TRBD1 is a possible D gene (5 bases). The CDR3 contains 13 residues. Germline assignment: CDR1 MGHDK and CDR2 SYGVNS. Trimming cost V 2 bases and J 5 bases, with 9 bases left between them. The CDR3 here is CASSEGQGYGYTF. The CDR3 DNA follows: TGTGCCAGCAGTGAAGGGCAGGGATATGGCTACACCTTC.

The sample holds a few counts of this clone. This chain uses TRBV27 with TRBJ1-1; the D gene is possibly TRBD1 (5 bases). Germline lookup yields CDR1 MNHEY and CDR2 SMNVEV (reference sequence). The CDR3 is 14 residues long. V lost 0 bases, J lost 6 bases, and 11 bases lay in between. CDR3: CASSLSSQGSEAFF. For the CDR3, the DNA is TGTGCCAGCAGTTTATCAAGTCAGGGCTCTGAAGCTTTCTTT.

The chain is built from TRBV4-1 and TRBJ2-7; no firm D call. Trimming took 4 bases from V and 6 from J, leaving 25 bases between them. This CDR3 contains 17 residues. Germline loops: CDR1 MGHRA, CDR2 YSYEKL. CDR3 sequence reads: CASSPPAPTERPFEQYF. CDR3 in DNA: TGCGCCAGCAGCCCGCCCGCTCCGACCGAGCGCCCCTTCGAGCAGTACTTC.

The chain has TRBV10-2 and TRBJ2-7; D is unresolved. V was shortened by 3 bases and J by 7 bases, with 16 bases between the two germline ends. CDR3 length: 14 residues. The germline gives CDR1 WSHSY, CDR2 SAAADI. The CDR3 DNA reads as TGCGCCAGCAGTGACGGCCAGGTTGGAAGGGAGCAGTACTTC. This translates into CASSDGQVGREQYF.

The rearrangement uses TRBV12-2 and TRBJ1-1; whether TRBD1, the table's D call, matches the DNA was not checked. TRBV12-2 is noted as a pseudogene. This CDR3 has 21 residues. The CDR3 loop is CASRLAGGTVDRDLVNTEAFF. CDR3 in DNA: TGTGCAAGTCGCTTAGCGGGAGGAACTGTGGACAGGGATTTGGTAAACACTGAAGCTTTCTTT.